Below, 9 T cell receptor beta chains from the same sample are listed, as sequenced in a study of technical replicates of blood from several donors. Only in-frame clones appear in the TCRdb table, and some are missing; sequencing was by immunoSEQ multiplex PCR. The sample has around 80,000 clones, around 93% seen once. The sequenced sample consisted of T cells isolated from PBMCs. Every receptor here comes from a human donor in good health.

This chain uses TRBV15 with TRBJ2-2; tentatively, D is TRBD2 (6 bases). The CDR3 consists of 14 residues. From germline, CDR1 is LNHNV and CDR2 YYDKDF (reference sequence). V was trimmed by 0 bases and J by 4 bases, leaving 6 bases between them. CDR3 nucleotide sequence: TGTGCCACCAGCAGAGAGGGGGGCACCGGGGAGCTGTTTTTT. This translates into CATSREGGTGELFF.

The V and J genes are TRBV6-5 and TRBJ2-7, with D possibly matching TRBD1 (6 bases). This CDR3 spans 15 amino acids. V lost 0 bases and J lost 2, with 11 bases in between. Germline CDR1 is MNHEY and CDR2 is SVGAGI. Here the CDR3 DNA reads TGTGCCAGCAGTTACTCGGGACACCGAGCCTACGAGCAGTACTTC. Encoded protein: CASSYSGHRAYEQYF.

J is TRBJ1-5 and V is TRBV2; D unresolved. This CDR3 region has 14 residues. CDR1 SNHLY and CDR2 FYNNEI come from the germline V gene. The V end was cut by 6 bases, the J end by 0 bases, with 9 bases between. The CDR3 region is CASRAPYSNQPQHF. The CDR3 DNA is TGTGCCAGCAGGGCCCCTTATAGCAATCAGCCCCAGCATTTT.

The rearrangement joins TRBV27 to TRBJ1-2; D might be TRBD1 (6 bases). The V gene's germline CDR1 is MNHEY and CDR2 SMNVEV (reference sequence). The CDR3 is made up of 15 amino acids. Trimming shortened V by 6 bases and J by 7 bases, and 21 bases separated the two germline ends. CDR3 in amino acids: CASSSRGAWPPGYTF. CDR3 nucleotide sequence: TGTGCCAGCAGCTCCCGGGGGGCCTGGCCCCCTGGCTACACCTTC.

The chain has TRBV19 and TRBJ2-3; D perhaps matches TRBD2 (6 bases). Per the germline V gene, CDR1 is LNHDA and CDR2 is SQIVND (reference sequence). This CDR3 contains 14 residues. Trimming took 8 bases from V and 6 from J, leaving 18 bases between them. The CDR3 loop reads CASAVGRGVDTQYF. The CDR3 coding sequence is TGTGCCAGTGCGGTAGGGCGCGGGGTGGATACGCAGTATTTT.

V gene TRBV2 combines with J gene TRBJ1-2, with D unresolved. Trimming took off 1 base at V and 8 bases at J, with 5 bases between the two ends. The CDR3 consists of 11 residues. Germline CDR1 SNHLY, CDR2 FYNNEI. This CDR3 is CASSEGGGYTF. CDR3 nucleotides: TGTGCCAGCAGTGAAGGCGGCGGCTACACCTTC.

V usage is TRBV9 and J usage is TRBJ2-1; 8 bases agree with TRBD2. There are 14 residues in the CDR3. Germline CDR1 SGDLS, CDR2 YYNGEE. Trimming at V came to 2 bases and at J to 4 bases, leaving 2 bases not matched to a gene. The CDR3 reads CASSVSGEYNEQFF. CDR3 bases: TGTGCCAGCAGCGTTAGCGGGGAGTACAATGAGCAGTTCTTC.

The J gene is TRBJ1-2, the V gene TRBV9, with 7 bases that match TRBD1. Trimming at V came to 3 bases and at J to 4 bases, leaving 12 bases not matched to a gene. The germline V gene has CDR1 SGDLS and CDR2 YYNGEE. The length of the CDR3 is 16 residues. In nucleotides, the CDR3 is TGTGCCAGCAGCGACACAGGGGACCCTACTACCTATGGCTACACCTTC. Translation: CASSDTGDPTTYGYTF.

The chain is built from TRBV7-7 and TRBJ2-5, with 12 bases fitting TRBD2. The CDR3 is 14 residues long. The germline CDR1 and CDR2 sequences are SSHAT and FNYEAQ (reference sequence). DNA of the CDR3: TGTGCTAGCTCCCGGACTAGCGGGGTGGAGACCCAGTACTTC. Encoded protein: CASSRTSGVETQYF. The variable domain in full, completed from reference TRBV7-7 and TRBJ2-5, reads GAGVSQSPRYKVTKRGQDVTLRCDPISSHATLYWYQQALGQGPEFLTYFNYEAQPDKSGLPSDRFSAERPEGSISTLTIQRTEQRDSAMYRCASSRTSGVETQYFGPGTRLLVL.